The 18 T cell receptor beta chains in this list originate from one sample, sequenced in a study of blood T cell repertoires in COVID-19 (dated by TCRdb to the early 2020s). The library was built by means of the immunoSEQ multiplex PCR assay. TCRdb took over this immuneACCESS table, retaining in-frame rearrangements with V and J assigned. Such tables are incomplete; in checked studies, under half of the missing clones stem from an unresolved V gene, and the remainder is unexplained. This sample gives about half a million clones in total; 80% to 90% of them show up just once. Of the sample, 3% to 3.5% is held by the ten largest clones. Sequenced material: peripheral blood. Every receptor here comes from a human donor in a cohort sampled during active COVID-19.

J is TRBJ1-5 and V is TRBV19, with 10 nucleotides matching TRBD1. Germline CDR1 LNHDA, CDR2 SQIVND (reference sequence). J lost 0 bases, V lost 8 bases, and 10 bases had no gene match. The CDR3 loop spans 17 amino acids. CDR3 protein: CASASGTGAYSNQPQHF. DNA of the CDR3: TGTGCCAGTGCCTCCGGGACAGGGGCTTATAGCAATCAGCCCCAGCATTTT.

The V call is TRBV7-9, the J call TRBJ1-5; D not resolved. Per germline, CDR1 SEHNR and CDR2 FQNEAQ (reference sequence). V was clipped by 3 bases and J by 6 bases, with 12 bases between them. This CDR3 contains 14 residues. The CDR3: CASSFDGVGQPQHF. CDR3 DNA: TGTGCCAGCAGCTTTGACGGAGTGGGTCAGCCCCAGCATTTT.

The chain couples TRBV9 to TRBJ2-1; 9 bases agree with TRBD2. CDR1 SGDLS and CDR2 YYNGEE come from the germline V gene. Trimming at V came to 4 bases and at J to 5 bases, leaving 10 bases not matched to a gene. There are 16 residues in the CDR3. CDR3 DNA sequence: TGTGCCAGCAGCCCCATCCTAGCGGGGATCGACAATGAGCAGTTCTTC. Its protein product is CASSPILAGIDNEQFF.

The chain couples TRBV5-1 to TRBJ2-1; 14 nucleotides line up with TRBD2. Trimming at V came to 4 bases and at J to 7 bases, leaving 7 bases not matched to a gene. The CDR3 contains 16 residues. In germline, CDR1 is SGHRS, CDR2 YFSETQ. The CDR3 DNA reads as TGCGCCAGCAGCCCCCGACTAGCGGGAGGGTATAATGAGCAGTTCTTC. Protein product: CASSPRLAGGYNEQFF.

This chain links TRBV30 with TRBJ1-1; possibly TRBD1 for D (5 bases). The CDR3 has 15 residues. Per germline, CDR1 GTSNPN and CDR2 SVGIG (reference sequence). V shed 2 bases and J shed 1 base, with 14 bases lying between them. The CDR3 coding sequence is TGTGCCTGGAGTCCACACAGCGGGGCGAACACTGAAGCTTTCTTT. It codes for CAWSPHSGANTEAFF.

This sequence joins TRBV12-5 and TRBJ2-2; TRBD2 aligns across 7 bases. The CDR3 has 13 residues. Germline V gene sequence: CDR1 LGHNT, CDR2 FRNRAP. V lost 9 bases and J lost 0; bases outside the gene matches: 1. CDR3 coding DNA: TGTGCTAGCCGGGGGGCGAACACCGGGGAGCTGTTTTTT. Translation gives CASRGANTGELFF.

The V gene is TRBV6-2 or TRBV6-3, the J gene TRBJ2-5, with TRBD1 identical over 9 bases. CDR1 MNHEY and CDR2 SVGEGT come from the germline V gene. This CDR3 is built from 17 residues. V shed 6 bases, J shed 2 bases, and the junction held 13 bases outside the gene matches. The CDR3 DNA reads as TGTGCCAGCAGCAAAGCGAGGACAGGGGCCCTACAAGAGACCCAGTACTTC. Its protein product is CASSKARTGALQETQYF.

This clone was found a few times. The chain carries TRBV27 and TRBJ2-1; 9 bases are shared with TRBD2. The trim removed 3 bases at V and 5 bases at J, leaving 5 bases unmatched. The CDR3 has 15 amino acids. Germline CDR1 reads MNHEY; CDR2 reads SMNVEV (reference sequence). CDR3 residues: CASSFMSGRNNEQFF. The DNA for the CDR3 is TGTGCCAGCAGTTTTATGAGCGGGAGGAACAATGAGCAGTTCTTC.

The chain uses TRBV6-5 and TRBJ2-1; weak D call: TRBD2 (5 bases). Germline CDR1 and CDR2: MNHEY and SVGAGI. The CDR3 is 13 amino acids. The germline V and J ends were trimmed by 0 bases and 9 bases, with 9 bases remaining between them. The CDR3 protein is CASSYSQRAEQFF. The DNA of the CDR3 is TGTGCCAGCAGTTACTCGCAGAGGGCTGAGCAGTTCTTC.

The chain has TRBV18 and TRBJ2-4, with a possible D match to TRBD1 (6 bases). The ends were cut back, 1 base at V and 0 bases at J, with 7 bases in the middle. The V gene's germline CDR1 is KGHSH and CDR2 LQKENI. The CDR3 length is 15 residues. The CDR3 region has the DNA TGTGCCAGCTCACCACGGACAGAAGCCAAAAACATTCAGTACTTC. The encoded protein is CASSPRTEAKNIQYF.

The gene calls are TRBV7-2 and TRBJ2-5; 7 bases line up with TRBD2. Germline-derived CDR1 and CDR2 are SGHTA and FQGNSA. This CDR3 comprises 15 residues. Trimming took 1 base from V and 5 from J; bases not matched to a gene: 7. CDR3 sequence reads: CASSLELFSGETQYF. DNA for the CDR3: TGTGCCAGCAGCTTAGAGCTTTTTAGCGGGGAGACCCAGTACTTC.

V and J are TRBV19 and TRBJ2-3; TRBD2 agrees at 8 bases. J lost 2 bases, V lost 5 bases, and 9 bases had no gene match. The CDR3 is made up of 16 amino acids. Germline V CDR1 and CDR2: LNHDA, SQIVND (reference sequence). The CDR3 coding sequence is TGTGCCAGTAGTTTGGGACTAGGGGGGTTCACAGATACGCAGTATTTT. Its protein product is CASSLGLGGFTDTQYF.

V usage is TRBV18 and J usage is TRBJ1-2, with TRBD1 as a possible D gene (5 bases). The CDR3 is made up of 15 amino acids. Germline V gene data show CDR1 as KGHSH and CDR2 as LQKENI. Trimming stripped 3 bases from V and 4 bases from J, with 15 bases between. CDR3 sequence (DNA): TGTGCCAGCTCACCTGACAGTGGGATGGGCTATGGCTACACCTTC. Translated, it gives CASSPDSGMGYGYTF.

The chain has TRBV23-1 and TRBJ2-3; perhaps TRBD2 as D (5 bases). TRBV23-1 is an ORF, and what it does is uncertain. Trimming took off 8 bases at V and 0 bases at J, with 12 bases between the two ends. This CDR3 has 14 amino acids. CDR3 in amino acids: CASGREPSTDTQYF. Here the CDR3 DNA reads TGCGCCAGCGGACGGGAACCTAGCACAGATACGCAGTATTTT.

Here the CDR3 DNA reads TGTGCCAGCAGCCCGACAGGGGGCTTCTATGGCTACACCTTC. Translating gives CASSPTGGFYGYTF. The V call is TRBV6-5, the J call TRBJ1-2; 10 nucleotides line up with TRBD1. CDR3 size: 14 residues. Germline trimming cut 6 bases from V and 4 bases from J; bases unmatched to any gene: 5. Germline CDR1 reads MNHEY; CDR2 reads SVGAGI.

The rearrangement joins TRBV9 to TRBJ2-5; D is perhaps TRBD1 (5 bases). The length of the CDR3 is 15 residues. Germline CDR1 SGDLS, CDR2 YYNGEE. V lost 0 bases and J lost 10, with 19 bases in between. CDR3 amino acids: CASSVADSALGDQYF. DNA for the CDR3: TGTGCCAGCAGCGTAGCTGACAGCGCCCTAGGGGACCAGTACTTC.

This clone has just a few counts. Other nucleotide sequences in the sample specify the same CDR3. The V gene is TRBV28, the J gene TRBJ1-5; 10 bases map to TRBD1. The V gene end was trimmed by 6 bases and the J gene end by 1 base; junction bases not matched to a gene: 6. Germline V lookup: CDR1 MDHEN, CDR2 SYDVKM. CDR3 size: 16 residues. The CDR3 spells CASSPSTGGSNQPQHF. The DNA of the CDR3 is TGTGCCAGCAGCCCCTCGACAGGGGGCAGCAATCAGCCCCAGCATTTT.

The J gene is TRBJ2-3, the V gene TRBV3-1 (or the pseudogene TRBV3-2); D may be TRBD1 (5 bases). This CDR3 contains 17 residues. V lost 0 bases and J 2 bases, leaving 15 bases between the germline ends. Germline V gives CDR1 LGHDT, CDR2 YNNKEL (reference sequence). CDR3 nucleotides: TGTGCCAGCAGCCAAGATCTAACAGGTCCCTCCACAGATACGCAGTATTTT. Residues: CASSQDLTGPSTDTQYF.